These 29 T cell receptor beta chains were sequenced from one sample in a study of T cells in Graves' hyperthyroidism and ophthalmopathy (dated by TCRdb to about 2019). The method was multiplex PCR. Sequencing took place on an Illumina HiSeq 2000. Amplification of TCR beta CDR3 regions was carried out from RNA transcripts. The TCR CDR3 was subjected to a first round of RT-PCR using the HTBI primer set and the Qiagen OneStep RT-PCR kit. The public reads were reprocessed in TCRdb via fastp at Q25 and MiXCR, keeping in-frame beta chains. For every CDR3 protein sequence, its rows merge into one entry that carries the most common genes and DNA. This sample lists more than 300,000 distinct CDR3 sequences; approximately 14% were detected once. Together, the top ten hold around a fifth of the sample. The sequenced material came from blood. Source of these receptors: a woman younger than 45 with Graves' ophthalmopathy.

This chain joins TRBV28 and TRBJ2-5; TRBD1 aligns across 7 bases. Losses at the gene ends were 5 bases for V and 1 base for J; bases not matched to a gene: 10. CDR3 length: 16 residues. Germline assignment: CDR1 MDHEN and CDR2 SYDVKM. CDR3 DNA: TGTGCCAGCAGTAGAACACAAGGGGGCGGCCAAGAGACCCAGTACTTC. As protein: CASSRTQGGGQETQYF.

This clonotype occurred many times. The chain combines TRBV28 with TRBJ1-5, with D possibly TRBD1 on 6 matching bases. V lost 3 bases to trimming and J lost 1 base, with 13 bases between them. CDR1 is MDHEN, CDR2 SYDVKM, per germline. CDR3 length: 16 amino acids. The CDR3 region has the DNA TGTGCCAGCAGTTTCCGGGGGCGCTTAAGCAATCAGCCCCAGCATTTT. This gives the protein CASSFRGRLSNQPQHF.

This clonotype was observed at least ten times. The chain links TRBV7-9 to TRBJ2-5; D is unclear. The CDR3 has 16 residues. Germline-derived CDR1 and CDR2 are SEHNR and FQNEAQ (reference sequence). With 1 base removed from V and 1 base from J, the gap between germline ends came to 13 bases. CDR3 loop: CASSLDSRPSQETQYF. The CDR3 DNA sequence: TGTGCCAGCAGCTTAGATTCCCGACCAAGCCAAGAGACCCAGTACTTC.

The rearrangement uses TRBV10-3 and TRBJ2-5, with 9 positions matching TRBD2. The CDR3 has 12 residues. Trimming cost V 11 bases and J 5 bases; bases outside gene matches: 6. Per germline, CDR1 ENHRY and CDR2 SYGVKD. The CDR3 sequence is CASTSGEETQYF. CDR3 DNA: TGTGCCTCGACTAGCGGTGAGGAGACCCAGTACTTC.

This clonotype was detected ten times or more. V is TRBV3-1 and J is TRBJ1-2; D might be TRBD1 (6 bases). The CDR3 covers 14 residues. Germline CDR1 LGHDT, CDR2 YNNKEL (reference sequence). Trimming left V 1 base short and J 6 bases short, with 12 bases between. The CDR3 protein is CASSQVAGVHGYTF. The DNA for the CDR3 is TGTGCCAGCAGCCAAGTAGCAGGGGTTCATGGCTACACCTTC.

The table lists this clonotype with many counts. The rearrangement uses TRBV15 and TRBJ1-2, with D perhaps matching TRBD1 (5 bases). The CDR3 totals 15 residues. The V and J ends lost 1 base and 4 bases respectively, with 13 bases between them. CDR1 is LNHNV and CDR2 is YYDKDF in the germline V gene (reference sequence). The CDR3 DNA follows: TGTGCCACCAGCAGAGGTCCGGACAATCTCTATGGCTACACCTTC. This codes for CATSRGPDNLYGYTF. Full variable domain (missing parts from reference TRBV15 and TRBJ1-2): DAMVIQNPRYQVTQFGKPVTLSCSQTLNHNVMYWYQQKSSQAPKLLFHYYDKDFNNEADTPDNFQSRRPNTSFCFLDIRSPGLGDTAMYLCATSRGPDNLYGYTFGSGTRLTVV.

This clonotype was picked up many times. The chain uses TRBV27 and TRBJ2-7, with a possible D match to TRBD2 (5 bases). V was shortened by 3 bases and J by 7 bases, with 10 bases between the two germline ends. The CDR3 length is 12 residues. CDR1 MNHEY and CDR2 SMNVEV come from the germline V gene (reference sequence). For the CDR3, the DNA is TGTGCCAGCAGTTTTGAGGGTAGGGAGCAGTACTTC. This encodes CASSFEGREQYF.

This clonotype was found many times. This chain links TRBV7-2 with TRBJ2-3; no firm D call. Germline CDR1 is SGHTA and CDR2 is FQGNSA. The CDR3 length is 14 residues. V dropped 7 bases and J dropped 0 bases, with 11 bases sitting between them. CDR3 bases: TGTGCCAGCACCTACTTCTTGAGCACAGATACGCAGTATTTT. As protein: CASTYFLSTDTQYF.

In its sample, this clonotype was seen many times. J is TRBJ1-1 and V is TRBV20-1; D is uncertain. V gave up 6 bases and J gave up 7 bases, with 9 bases separating them. Germline assignment: CDR1 DFQATT and CDR2 SNEGSKA (reference sequence). The CDR3 covers 10 residues. The CDR3 loop is CSALGVEAFF. CDR3 nucleotide sequence: TGCAGTGCCCTGGGAGTTGAAGCTTTCTTT.

This clonotype was picked up many times. In nucleotides, the CDR3 is TGTGCCAGCTCACCCGAGACCCCGCACGGGACTGAAGCTTTCTTT. Residues: CASSPETPHGTEAFF. The chain recombines TRBV18 with TRBJ1-1; D gene ambiguous. The CDR3 has 15 residues. Trimming shortened V by 3 bases and J by 5 bases, and 16 bases separated the two germline ends. Germline lookup yields CDR1 KGHSH and CDR2 LQKENI.

This clonotype has ten or more counts. In nucleotides, the CDR3 is TGCGCCAGCAGCCAAGATCGACAGGTTTTGGAGACCCAGTACTTC. Its translation is CASSQDRQVLETQYF. J is TRBJ2-5 and V is TRBV4-1, with D perhaps matching TRBD1 (6 bases). Germline V lookup: CDR1 MGHRA, CDR2 YSYEKL. V was pared by 0 bases and J by 5 bases, with 13 bases between. The length of the CDR3 is 15 residues.

At least ten counts were recorded for this clonotype. V and J are TRBV18 and TRBJ2-5; the D gene is possibly TRBD2 (5 bases). This CDR3 is built from 13 residues. V was shortened by 8 bases and J by 2 bases, with 12 bases between the two germline ends. Looked up from germline, CDR1 is KGHSH and CDR2 is LQKENI. CDR3 nucleotides: TGTGCCAGCACACTAGACGGACAAGAGACCCAGTACTTC. This translates into CASTLDGQETQYF.

The chain joins TRBV6-5 to TRBJ1-2; D gene ambiguous. This CDR3 has 16 amino acids. The germline V gene encodes CDR1 MNHEY and CDR2 SVGAGI. V lost 0 bases to trimming and J lost 4 bases, with 15 bases between them. The CDR3 loop reads CASSYSSGDNLYGYTF. In DNA, the CDR3 is TGTGCCAGCAGTTACTCGTCCGGAGATAACCTCTATGGCTACACCTTC.

At least ten counts were recorded for this clonotype. This chain links TRBV20-1 with TRBJ2-3; D is unresolved. Trimming took 3 bases from V and 3 from J, leaving 13 bases between them. The CDR3 is 14 residues long. Germline-derived CDR1 and CDR2 are DFQATT and SNEGSKA (reference sequence). The CDR3 sequence is CSASPGLETDTQYF. CDR3 in DNA: TGCAGTGCTAGTCCTGGGCTAGAGACAGATACGCAGTATTTT.

This clonotype was seen at least ten times. The chain combines TRBV28 with TRBJ2-1; perhaps TRBD1 as D (6 bases). The CDR3 consists of 15 residues. Germline V lookup: CDR1 MDHEN, CDR2 SYDVKM. Trimming stripped 2 bases from V and 0 bases from J, with 8 bases between. For the CDR3, the DNA is TGTGCCAGCAGTTTAGACAGGTACTCCTACAATGAGCAGTTCTTC. Protein sequence: CASSLDRYSYNEQFF.

This clonotype was seen ten or more times. CDR3 residues: CASSHSQRASSRTDTQYF. The CDR3 DNA is TGTGCCAGCTCACACTCCCAGAGGGCCTCCTCCCGCACAGATACGCAGTATTTT. This chain joins TRBV18 and TRBJ2-3, with a possible D match to TRBD2 (5 bases). The germline V gene encodes CDR1 KGHSH and CDR2 LQKENI. This CDR3 spans 18 amino acids. V was cut by 4 bases and J by 1 base, with 21 bases left in between.

The table lists this clonotype with many counts. The chain's CDR3 is CAISEWGANYGYTF. The CDR3 coding sequence is TGTGCCATCAGTGAGTGGGGAGCCAACTATGGCTACACCTTC. This chain connects TRBV10-3 to TRBJ1-2; D remains ambiguous. The CDR3 totals 14 residues. V lost 1 base and J 2 bases, leaving 8 bases between the germline ends. Germline V gene data show CDR1 as ENHRY and CDR2 as SYGVKD.

Ten or more counts support this clonotype. The chain carries TRBV30 and TRBJ2-1, with TRBD2 identical over 12 bases. Germline V gene data show CDR1 as GTSNPN and CDR2 as SVGIG (reference sequence). The CDR3 consists of 15 residues. Unmatched junction bases numbered 7, after V lost 3 bases and J lost 7 bases. CDR3 nucleotides: TGTGCCTGGAGCGCCGGGCTAGCGGGGGGGAATGAGCAGTTCTTC. Protein product: CAWSAGLAGGNEQFF. Full variable domain (remainder filled in from reference TRBV30 and TRBJ2-1): SQTIHQWPATLVQPVGSPLSLECTVEGTSNPNLYWYRQAAGRGLQLLFYSVGIGQISSEVPQNLSASRPQDRQFILSSKKLLLSDSGFYLCAWSAGLAGGNEQFFGPGTRLTVL.

This clonotype was counted at least ten times. The chain recombines TRBV5-1 with TRBJ1-1; D might be TRBD1 (5 bases). The CDR3 is made up of 14 amino acids. The germline gives CDR1 SGHRS, CDR2 YFSETQ. Trimming stripped 5 bases from V and 0 bases from J, with 11 bases between. CDR3 sequence (DNA): TGCGCCAGCAGGACAGTTACGATGAACACTGAAGCTTTCTTT. This encodes CASRTVTMNTEAFF.

This rearrangement joins TRBV10-1 to TRBJ1-5, with unresolved D. CDR1 is WNHNN, CDR2 SYGVQD, per germline (reference sequence). Trimming removed 4 bases from V and 9 bases from J, with 7 bases in between. This CDR3 region has 11 residues. The CDR3 DNA sequence: TGCGCCAGCAGTGCAGCGGGGCCCCAGCATTTT. It translates to CASSAAGPQHF.

This clonotype was picked up many times. The rearrangement links TRBV5-1 to TRBJ2-7, with D possibly TRBD2 on 5 matching bases. Trimming left V 5 bases short and J 2 bases short, with 14 bases between. Germline loops: CDR1 SGHRS, CDR2 YFSETQ. There are 14 residues in the CDR3. The CDR3 region is CASSEGGATYEQYF. As DNA, the CDR3 is TGCGCCAGCAGTGAGGGTGGCGCCACCTACGAGCAGTACTTC.

The gene calls are TRBV9 and TRBJ1-2, with TRBD1 as a possible D gene (5 bases). Between the trimmed V and J ends, which lost 1 base and 3 bases, there was a span of 13 bases. CDR3 length equals 15 residues. Germline V gene sequence: CDR1 SGDLS, CDR2 YYNGEE. The DNA for the CDR3 is TGTGCCAGCAGCGTACAGGGTAAAGGGGACTATGGCTACACCTTC. This codes for CASSVQGKGDYGYTF.

The chain is built from TRBV6-1 and TRBJ1-1; 7 bases map to TRBD1. This CDR3 is 16 amino acids long. Germline V gives CDR1 MNHNS, CDR2 SASEGT. Trimming took 6 bases from V and 0 from J; bases not matched to a gene: 10. CDR3 in DNA: TGTGCCAGCAGATCACAGGGGCCTGGGGTGAACACTGAAGCTTTCTTT. This gives the protein CASRSQGPGVNTEAFF.

About this clonotype itself: A much larger clone lies one base from this, so it may be a read error. V usage is TRBV2 and J usage is TRBJ2-7; D is undetermined. The J call may be in error: the DNA end matches TRBJ2-1 better. CDR1 is SNHLY, CDR2 FYNNEI, per germline. The CDR3 covers 13 residues. The CDR3 loop reads CASSEVNSYEQFF. The CDR3 nucleotides read TGTGCCAGCAGTGAAGTCAACTCCTACGAGCAGTTCTTC.

In this sample, this clonotype turned up many times. The V and J genes are TRBV24-1 and TRBJ2-2, with D possibly being TRBD2 (6 bases). This CDR3 region has 14 residues. The V end was cut by 6 bases, the J end by 4 bases, with 11 bases between. CDR1 is KGHDR, CDR2 SFDVKD, per germline. CDR3 sequence (DNA): TGTGCCACCAGTAAGGGAGGCGTCACCGGGGAGCTGTTTTTT. It yields the protein CATSKGGVTGELFF.

Notes on this clonotype: The CDR3 does not close with the conserved phenylalanine or tryptophan, likely indicating a read error. This chain joins TRBV9 and TRBJ1-1; D gene unclear. The CDR3 consists of 13 residues. V was shortened by 1 base and J by 0 bases, with 4 bases between the two germline ends. The V gene's germline CDR1 is SGDLS and CDR2 YYNGEE. This CDR3 is CASSVKLNTEAFC. CDR3 DNA sequence: TGTGCCAGCAGCGTAAAACTGAACACTGAAGCTTTCTGT.

This clonotype was observed at least ten times. V gene TRBV27 combines with J gene TRBJ2-4, with a weak D call TRBD1 (5 bases). V was shortened by 4 bases and J by 0 bases, with 10 bases between the two germline ends. This CDR3 spans 15 amino acids. The V gene's germline CDR1 is MNHEY and CDR2 SMNVEV (reference sequence). CDR3 nucleotide sequence: TGTGCCAGCAGTTCAACACAGGTAGCCAAAAACATTCAGTACTTC. This encodes CASSSTQVAKNIQYF.

This clonotype was observed many times. This sequence joins TRBV18 and TRBJ2-5, with a tentative D call TRBD1 (7 bases). CDR3 size: 15 residues. V was shortened by 3 bases and J by 5 bases, with 16 bases between the two germline ends. The germline CDR1 and CDR2 sequences are KGHSH and LQKENI. The CDR3 reads CASSPRQGGSETQYF. For the CDR3, the DNA is TGTGCCAGCTCACCCCGACAGGGAGGTTCGGAGACCCAGTACTTC.

The table lists this clonotype with a few counts. The chain combines TRBV15 with TRBJ2-5; 8 bases are shared with TRBD2. Germline CDR1 reads LNHNV; CDR2 reads YYDKDF (reference sequence). J gave up 5 bases and V 5 bases, and 7 bases lay outside the gene matches. The CDR3 covers 14 residues. CDR3: CATSPGGGPETQYF. The CDR3 DNA is TGTGCCACCAGCCCGGGGGGGGGGCCGGAGACCCAGTACTTC.